The 28 T cell receptor beta chains below were found in one sample sequenced in a study of vaccination and CD4 T cells after COVID-19 (dated by TCRdb to between 2022 and 2023). The intended sense of this specimen's treatment or condition label: approximately nine-day PBMC culture with coronavirus spike peptide pools or control peptides (ViraFEST assay). These TCRs' antigens remain unknown. The method was PCR. For sequencing, an Illumina iSeq 100 was employed. TCR sequencing of DNA from cultured CD4+ T cells used the Oncomine TCR Beta short-read assay at the Johns Hopkins FTIC core. Using fastp trimming at Q25 and MiXCR clonotype assembly, TCRdb reanalyzed the public sequencing data and kept in-frame beta chains. Entries that share a CDR3 protein sequence are merged under the most common genes and DNA. The table for this sample lists 19,000 or so distinct CDR3 sequences; approximately 41% of them were counted only once. Of the sample, approximately 8.4% is held by the ten largest clones.

The sample taken for sequencing was CD4+ T cells from blood, cultured in vitro. The receptors shown here come from a human donor who had recovered from COVID-19.

The chain uses TRBV5-4 and TRBJ2-6; TRBD2 matches at 15 bases. Germline CDR1 SGHNT, CDR2 YYREEE (reference sequence). The trim removed 4 bases at V and 2 bases at J, leaving 4 bases unmatched. The CDR3 contains 18 residues. The DNA of the CDR3 is TGTGCCAGCAGCCCGGGACTAGCGGGAGGAGCTGGGGCCAACGTCCTGACTTTC. Translating it yields CASSPGLAGGAGANVLTF.

This clonotype was picked up a small number of times. V is TRBV20-1 and J is TRBJ1-6; maybe TRBD1 (5 bases). The CDR3 runs 19 residues. The germline V and J ends were trimmed by 4 bases and 10 bases, with 32 bases remaining between them. Germline CDR1 and CDR2: DFQATT and SNEGSKA (reference sequence). CDR3 sequence reads: CSAIRDRAGRGWNPSPLHF. In nucleotides, the CDR3 is TGCAGTGCTATCCGGGACCGGGCCGGGCGGGGATGGAACCCCTCACCCCTCCACTTT.

The chain joins TRBV2 to TRBJ1-6; TRBD1 matches at 7 bases. CDR1 is SNHLY and CDR2 is FYNNEI in the germline V gene. J was trimmed by 10 bases and V by 5 bases; bases with no gene match: 8. The CDR3 loop spans 14 amino acids. The CDR3, as DNA: TGTGCCAGCAGTATCACAGGGGTCAGCTCACCCCTCCACTTT. This gives the protein CASSITGVSSPLHF.

The chain uses TRBV4-3 and TRBJ1-2; 10 positions match TRBD1. CDR1 and CDR2 (germline): LGHNA, YSLEER. The V gene end was trimmed by 4 bases and the J gene end by 0 bases; junction bases not matched to a gene: 2. The CDR3 covers 15 residues. The CDR3 protein is CASSRGTGANYGYTF. In nucleotides, the CDR3 is TGCGCCAGCAGCCGAGGGACAGGGGCTAACTATGGCTACACCTTC.

The chain recombines TRBV5-6 with TRBJ2-7, with 12 bases that match TRBD2. Trimming cost V 3 bases and J 2 bases; bases outside gene matches: 3. CDR1 is SGHDT and CDR2 is YYEEEE in the germline V gene. The CDR3 runs to 15 residues. CDR3 sequence (DNA): TGTGCCAGCAGCTATGGACTAGCGGGGACCTACGAGCAGTACTTC. It specifies CASSYGLAGTYEQYF.

The rearrangement joins TRBV28 to TRBJ1-2; D remains ambiguous. V was cut by 3 bases and J by 0 bases, with 2 bases left in between. The CDR3 is 12 amino acids. Per the germline V gene, CDR1 is MDHEN and CDR2 is SYDVKM. CDR3 nucleotide sequence: TGTGCCAGCAGTTTGTCTAACTATGGCTACACCTTC. As protein: CASSLSNYGYTF.

This clonotype was detected a few times. At one boundary the junction diverges from the germline segment, which might be a read error. The V and J genes are TRBV20-1 and TRBJ2-7; 10 nucleotides match TRBD2. CDR1 is DFQATT and CDR2 is SNEGSKA in the germline V gene (reference sequence). The CDR3 is 14 amino acids. In nucleotides, the CDR3 is TGCAGTGCTAGACCTAGCGGGAGTAACAACGAGCAGTACTTT. This translates into CSARPSGSNNEQYF.

The V and J genes are TRBV5-4 and TRBJ2-3, with D perhaps matching TRBD1 (8 bases). V was clipped by 4 bases and J by 6 bases, with 15 bases between them. This CDR3 has 14 amino acids. Per the germline V gene, CDR1 is SGHNT and CDR2 is YYREEE (reference sequence). This CDR3 is CASSQTGEGDTQYF. CDR3 sequence (DNA): TGTGCCAGCAGCCAGACAGGGGAGGGGGATACGCAGTATTTT.

The J gene is TRBJ2-1, the V gene TRBV18; a possible D gene is TRBD2 (6 bases). CDR3 length: 14 residues. CDR1 and CDR2 from the germline V gene are KGHSH and LQKENI. V was clipped by 4 bases and J by 8 bases, with 15 bases between them. In DNA, the CDR3 is TGTGCCAGCTCACATTTCAGGGAGGCGGATGAGCAGTTCTTC. Residues: CASSHFREADEQFF.

This clonotype occurred a few times. The chain carries TRBV15 and TRBJ2-2, with D uncertain. Trimming removed 0 bases at V and 4 bases at J, with 9 bases between. The CDR3 sequence is 15 residues long. CDR1 is LNHNV, CDR2 YYDKDF, per germline (reference sequence). The CDR3 nucleotides read TGTGCCACCAGCAGAGATGACAAGTTCACCGGGGAGCTGTTTTTT. Its protein product is CATSRDDKFTGELFF.

This clonotype occurred a few times. The chain carries TRBV2 and TRBJ1-6; no definite D call. Per germline, CDR1 SNHLY and CDR2 FYNNEI. The CDR3 is 15 amino acids. Trimming cost V 3 bases and J 5 bases, with 11 bases left between them. In DNA form, the CDR3 reads TGTGCCAGCAGTGAGATCAACGGGAATAATTCACCCCTCCACTTT. Protein: CASSEINGNNSPLHF.

This clonotype appeared a few times. V usage is TRBV7-6 and J usage is TRBJ2-5, with a possible D match to TRBD1 (6 bases). CDR1 and CDR2 from the germline V gene are SGHVS and FNYEAQ. V was pared by 2 bases and J by 5 bases, with 6 bases between. The CDR3 covers 12 residues. The CDR3 DNA reads as TGTGCCAGCAGCTTACAGGGGGAGACCCAGTACTTC. Amino acids: CASSLQGETQYF.

V gene TRBV20-1 combines with J gene TRBJ2-1; 7 bases line up with TRBD2. This CDR3 is built from 15 residues. Per the germline V gene, CDR1 is DFQATT and CDR2 is SNEGSKA (reference sequence). Trimming removed 3 bases from V and 4 bases from J; junction bases left unmatched: 9. The CDR3 loop is CSARGMASGYNEQFF. The CDR3 nucleotides are TGCAGTGCTAGGGGGATGGCTAGCGGTTACAATGAGCAGTTCTTC.

This clonotype occurred a few times. This rearrangement joins TRBV20-1 to TRBJ2-3, with D perhaps matching TRBD1 (5 bases). Trimming took off 3 bases at V and 0 bases at J, with 7 bases between the two ends. The CDR3 length is 13 residues. Germline CDR1 reads DFQATT; CDR2 reads SNEGSKA (reference sequence). CDR3 sequence reads: CSARGHSTDTQYF. The CDR3, as DNA: TGCAGTGCTAGGGGGCACAGCACAGATACGCAGTATTTT.

This clonotype was detected only a few times. The chain carries TRBV23-1 and TRBJ1-3; D is uncertain. TRBV23-1 is an ORF; its function is uncertain. CDR3 length: 14 amino acids. Trimming took off 6 bases at V and 1 base at J, with 10 bases between the two ends. The CDR3 spells CASSSDSSGNTIYF. CDR3 DNA: TGCGCCAGCAGCTCCGACTCATCTGGAAACACCATATATTTT.

This clonotype appeared a few times. The V call is TRBV6-1, the J call TRBJ1-5; D ambiguous. CDR1 is MNHNS, CDR2 SASEGT, per germline. The CDR3 is 12 residues long. Between the trimmed V and J ends, which lost 6 bases and 4 bases, there was a span of 7 bases. DNA for the CDR3: TGTGCCAGCAGAGAAACAAATCAGCCCCAGCATTTT. Translating gives CASRETNQPQHF.

This clonotype was recorded a few times. The rearrangement uses TRBV7-2 and TRBJ2-3, with TRBD2 identical over 14 bases. Per the germline V gene, CDR1 is SGHTA and CDR2 is FQGNSA. The CDR3 is 16 amino acids. V lost 5 bases to trimming and J lost 4 bases; unmatched junction nucleotides: 5. DNA for the CDR3: TGTGCCAGCAGCCGCGGGACTAGCGGGAGCCCAGATACGCAGTATTTT. It is translated as CASSRGTSGSPDTQYF.

This clonotype was counted only a few times. The chain couples TRBV19 to TRBJ2-3, with 10 bases aligning to TRBD2. V was pared by 6 bases and J by 4 bases, with 7 bases of the junction left unmatched. The CDR3 sequence is 15 residues long. CDR1 is LNHDA, CDR2 SQIVND, per germline (reference sequence). The CDR3 nucleotides are TGTGCCAGTAGCCCCCTAGCGGGAGCGGCAGATACGCAGTATTTT. It specifies CASSPLAGAADTQYF.

This clonotype was seen only a few times. V gene TRBV19 combines with J gene TRBJ2-2; 10 bases are a match to TRBD2. V trimming: 7 bases; J trimming: 4 bases; junction bases outside the gene matches: 9. The length of the CDR3 is 16 residues. Germline assignment: CDR1 LNHDA and CDR2 SQIVND (reference sequence). The CDR3, as DNA: TGTGCCAGTACCTCGGTCGGGACTAGCGTCACCGGGGAGCTGTTTTTT. Translation: CASTSVGTSVTGELFF.

This rearrangement joins TRBV7-6 to TRBJ2-7; perhaps TRBD2 as D (6 bases). CDR3 size: 15 residues. V lost 1 base, J lost 1 base, and 11 bases lay in between. The germline V gene has CDR1 SGHVS and CDR2 FNYEAQ. The CDR3 sequence: CASSLGVGGSYEQYF. CDR3 in DNA: TGTGCCAGCAGCTTAGGGGTGGGGGGTTCCTACGAGCAGTACTTC.

This chain connects TRBV20-1 to TRBJ2-7; 7 nucleotides match TRBD1. CDR1 and CDR2 from the germline V gene are DFQATT and SNEGSKA (reference sequence). The CDR3 has 13 residues. The V and J ends lost 5 bases and 3 bases, in that order; junction bases with no gene match: 7. DNA of the CDR3: TGCAGTGCTGTCCGGGACAGACGCTACGAGCAGTACTTC. Its protein is CSAVRDRRYEQYF.

The V and J genes are TRBV7-9 and TRBJ2-7; 9 positions match TRBD1. This CDR3 is 16 amino acids long. V was clipped by 2 bases and J by 2 bases; unmatched bases: 7. Germline V gene data show CDR1 as SEHNR and CDR2 as FQNEAQ (reference sequence). The CDR3 here is CASSLPPGQGAYEQYF. CDR3 coding DNA: TGTGCCAGCAGCTTACCACCGGGACAGGGCGCCTACGAGCAGTACTTC.

This clonotype was detected only a few times. V and J are TRBV20-1 and TRBJ2-7; D is undetermined. Germline-derived CDR1 and CDR2 are DFQATT and SNEGSKA (reference sequence). Trimming pared 7 bases from V and 7 bases from J, leaving 23 bases between. This CDR3 is 14 amino acids long. The CDR3 bases are TGCAGTGGGGTCCCTTCCAGCCACTTGGAAGAGCAGTACTTC. Its protein is CSGVPSSHLEEQYF.

The rearrangement uses TRBV7-9 and TRBJ2-1; 11 nucleotides match TRBD2. With 5 bases clipped from V and 7 bases from J, the junction kept 10 bases outside the gene matches. The CDR3 has 16 residues. Germline V lookup: CDR1 SEHNR, CDR2 FQNEAQ (reference sequence). CDR3 bases: TGTGCCAGCAGCGATAGCGGGAGGGCCCTCTCGAATGAGCAGTTCTTC. Its protein product is CASSDSGRALSNEQFF. Full variable domain (remainder filled in from reference TRBV7-9 and TRBJ2-1): DTGVSQNPRHKITKRGQNVTFRCDPISEHNRLYWYRQTLGQGPEFLTYFQNEAQLEKSRLLSDRFSAERPKGSFSTLEIQRTEQGDSAMYLCASSDSGRALSNEQFFGPGTRLTVL.

The CDR3 protein is CSARGGGNTEAFF. CDR3 sequence (DNA): TGCAGTGCTAGAGGTGGGGGGAACACTGAAGCTTTCTTT. The chain is built from TRBV20-1 and TRBJ1-1, with a possible D match to TRBD1 (5 bases). CDR1 and CDR2 (germline): DFQATT, SNEGSKA (reference sequence). The CDR3 has 13 residues. Deletions cut 1 base from V and 1 base from J, with 7 bases between.

This clonotype was seen a handful of times. V is TRBV30 and J is TRBJ1-1; TRBD1 is a possible D gene (5 bases). The length of the CDR3 is 12 residues. Germline V lookup: CDR1 GTSNPN, CDR2 SVGIG (reference sequence). V lost 8 bases, J lost 2 bases, and 12 bases lay in between. The CDR3 loop reads CAQGRHNTEAFF. The CDR3 region has the DNA TGTGCCCAGGGTCGACATAACACTGAAGCTTTCTTT.

This clonotype turned up a few times. The chain combines TRBV20-1 with TRBJ1-1; the D gene is possibly TRBD1 (6 bases). From germline, CDR1 is DFQATT and CDR2 SNEGSKA (reference sequence). This CDR3 is 11 amino acids long. With 6 bases removed from V and 4 bases from J, the gap between germline ends came to 9 bases. CDR3 region: CSAAQGTEAFF. CDR3 DNA sequence: TGCAGTGCAGCACAGGGCACTGAAGCTTTCTTT.

In this sample, this clonotype turned up once. V usage is TRBV9 and J usage is TRBJ2-3; D assignment may be TRBD1 or TRBD2 (6 bases each). This CDR3 is 15 amino acids long. Germline V gene data show CDR1 as SGDLS and CDR2 as YYNGEE. The V gene lost 0 bases and the J gene lost 3 bases, with 11 bases spanning the gap. The CDR3 is CASSVAGGLTDTQYF. The CDR3 coding sequence is TGTGCCAGCAGCGTAGCCGGGGGCTTGACAGATACGCAGTATTTT. Complete variable domain (other parts from reference TRBV9 and TRBJ2-3): DSGVTQTPKHLITATGQRVTLRCSPRSGDLSVYWYQQSLDQGLQFLIQYYNGEERAKGNILERFSAQQFPDLHSELNLSSLELGDSALYFCASSVAGGLTDTQYFGPGTRLTVL.